Described below is a single T cell receptor beta chain sequence and its context. This CDR3 has 12 residues. The V gene's germline CDR1 is SGHTA and CDR2 FQGTGA. V lost 5 bases and J lost 6, with 9 bases in between. The study ran its PCR with 60 Vbeta and 13 Jbeta primers. Sequencing was performed with immunoSEQ multiplex PCR; in TCRdb, only in-frame clones are kept and a portion is missing. The sample's table shows some 67,000 clones. This specimen comes from a study of cytomegalovirus exposure and HLA in healthy donors. The sequence derives from a woman in her 30s in good health and CMV-seronegative. This chain uses TRBV7-3 with TRBJ2-3, with D perhaps matching TRBD2 (6 bases). Source material: PBMCs. CDR3 coding DNA: TGTGCCAGCAGCAAAGGAGGGGATACGCAGTATTTT. Encoded protein: CASSKGGDTQYF.